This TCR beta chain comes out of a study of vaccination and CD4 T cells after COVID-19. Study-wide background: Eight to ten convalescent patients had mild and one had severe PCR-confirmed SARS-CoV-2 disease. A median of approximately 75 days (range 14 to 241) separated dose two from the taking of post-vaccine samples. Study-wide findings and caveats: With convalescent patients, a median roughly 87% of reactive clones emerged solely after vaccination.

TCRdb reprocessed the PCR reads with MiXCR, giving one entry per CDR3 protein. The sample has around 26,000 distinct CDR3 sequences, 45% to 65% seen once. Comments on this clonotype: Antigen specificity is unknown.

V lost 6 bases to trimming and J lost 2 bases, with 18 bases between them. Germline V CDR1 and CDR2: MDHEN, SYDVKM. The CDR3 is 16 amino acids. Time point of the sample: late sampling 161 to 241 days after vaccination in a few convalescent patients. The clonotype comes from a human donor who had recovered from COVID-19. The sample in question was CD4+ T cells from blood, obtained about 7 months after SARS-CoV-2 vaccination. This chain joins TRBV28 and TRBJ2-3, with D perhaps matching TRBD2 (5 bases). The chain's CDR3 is CASSPTLDPITDTQYF. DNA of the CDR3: TGTGCCAGCAGCCCCACACTAGACCCAATCACAGATACGCAGTATTTT.